This T cell receptor beta chain was retrieved from a study of T cells in Graves' hyperthyroidism and ophthalmopathy. Study-wide results and caveats: Most thyroid-expanded clonotypes above 0.001 were also found in blood. Ophthalmopathy prediction by the model preceded onset by a median roughly 6 months.

The authors obtained PBMCs from around 10 ml of fresh peripheral blood. This clonotype was seen only a few times. Its antigen is unidentified. TCR beta CDR3 region amplification was performed from RNA transcripts. TCR CDR3 regions were first amplified by RT-PCR with HTBI primers. Each CDR3 protein is one row after TCRdb ran MiXCR on the multiplex PCR reads. The sample holds about 370,000 distinct CDR3 sequences; nearly 15% are singletons and the top ten take approximately 19%. The germline V gene has CDR1 MNHNS and CDR2 SASEGT. V dropped 8 bases and J dropped 2; count of bases not matched to a gene: 5. This CDR3 spans 13 amino acids.

The TCR sequence derives from a woman aged 60-75 years with Graves' ophthalmopathy. The sample consisted of blood. The genes are TRBV6-1 and TRBJ2-7, with 8 bases identical to TRBD1. DNA of the CDR3: TGTGCCAGCCGGACAGGGCCGGCCTACGAGCAGTACTTC. Translated: CASRTGPAYEQYF.